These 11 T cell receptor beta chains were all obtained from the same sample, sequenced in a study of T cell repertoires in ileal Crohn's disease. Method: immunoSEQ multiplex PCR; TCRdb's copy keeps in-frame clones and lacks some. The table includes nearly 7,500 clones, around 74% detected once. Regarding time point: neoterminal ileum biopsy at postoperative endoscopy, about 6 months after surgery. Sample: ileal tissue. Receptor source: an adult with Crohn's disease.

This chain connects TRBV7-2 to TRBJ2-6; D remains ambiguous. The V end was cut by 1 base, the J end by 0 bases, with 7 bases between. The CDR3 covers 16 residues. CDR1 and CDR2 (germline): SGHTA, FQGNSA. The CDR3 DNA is TGTGCCAGCAGCTTAGACACAACCTCTGGGGCCAACGTCCTGACTTTC. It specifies CASSLDTTSGANVLTF.

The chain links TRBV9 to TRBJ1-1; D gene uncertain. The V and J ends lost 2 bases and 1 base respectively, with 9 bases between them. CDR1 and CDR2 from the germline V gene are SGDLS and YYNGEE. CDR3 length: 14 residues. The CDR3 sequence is CASSVQVSNTEAFF. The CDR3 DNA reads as TGTGCCAGCAGCGTTCAGGTCTCGAACACTGAAGCTTTCTTT.

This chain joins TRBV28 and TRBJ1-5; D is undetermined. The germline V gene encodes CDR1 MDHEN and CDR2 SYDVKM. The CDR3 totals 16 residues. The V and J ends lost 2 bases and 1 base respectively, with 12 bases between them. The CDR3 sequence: CASSLIEATSNQPQHF. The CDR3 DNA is TGTGCCAGCAGTTTAATAGAGGCGACCAGCAATCAGCCCCAGCATTTT.

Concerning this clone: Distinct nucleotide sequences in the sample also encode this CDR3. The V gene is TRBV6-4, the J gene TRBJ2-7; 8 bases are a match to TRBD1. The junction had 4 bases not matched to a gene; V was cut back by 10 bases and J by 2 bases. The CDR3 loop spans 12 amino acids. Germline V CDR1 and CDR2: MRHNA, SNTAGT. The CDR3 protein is CANTQGAYEQYF. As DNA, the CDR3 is TGTGCCAACACACAGGGGGCCTACGAGCAGTACTTC.

The CDR3 sequence is CASSREVQDGYTF. For the CDR3, the DNA is TGTGCCAGCAGCCGAGAGGTTCAGGATGGCTACACCTTC. The rearrangement uses TRBV14 and TRBJ1-2, with D unclear. Trimming removed 4 bases from V and 6 bases from J, with 12 bases in between. The CDR3 is 13 residues long. In germline, CDR1 is SGHDN, CDR2 FVKESK.

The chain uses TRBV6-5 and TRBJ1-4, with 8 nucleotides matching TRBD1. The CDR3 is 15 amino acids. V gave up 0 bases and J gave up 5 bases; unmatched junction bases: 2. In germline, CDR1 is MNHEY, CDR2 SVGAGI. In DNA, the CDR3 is TGTGCCAGCAGTTACTCGCACAGGGGGAATGAAAAACTGTTTTTT. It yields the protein CASSYSHRGNEKLFF.

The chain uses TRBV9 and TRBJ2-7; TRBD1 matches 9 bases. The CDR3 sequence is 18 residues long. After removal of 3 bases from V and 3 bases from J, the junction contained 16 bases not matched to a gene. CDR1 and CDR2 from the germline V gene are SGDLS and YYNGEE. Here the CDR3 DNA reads TGTGCCAGCAGCGAACAACCCGGGACAGGGTATTTCGGCTACGAGCAGTACTTC. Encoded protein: CASSEQPGTGYFGYEQYF.

The CDR3 coding sequence is TGTGCCAGCGTAACAGGGACCCCCCGTGGCAATCAGCCCCAGCATTTT. Its translation is CASVTGTPRGNQPQHF. The V and J genes are TRBV6-6 and TRBJ1-5; tentatively, D is TRBD1 (6 bases). CDR1 and CDR2 from the germline V gene are MNHNY and SVGAGI (reference sequence). This CDR3 is 16 amino acids long. Trimming pared 8 bases from V and 2 bases from J, leaving 19 bases between.

The CDR3 loop reads CASSLQGSNQPQHF. In DNA, the CDR3 is TGTGCCAGCAGCTTGCAGGGGAGCAATCAGCCCCAGCATTTT. The chain recombines TRBV5-4 with TRBJ1-5, with D perhaps TRBD1 (6 bases). V was pared by 1 base and J by 1 base, with 6 bases between. The CDR3 spans 14 residues. Germline assignment: CDR1 SGHNT and CDR2 YYREEE (reference sequence).

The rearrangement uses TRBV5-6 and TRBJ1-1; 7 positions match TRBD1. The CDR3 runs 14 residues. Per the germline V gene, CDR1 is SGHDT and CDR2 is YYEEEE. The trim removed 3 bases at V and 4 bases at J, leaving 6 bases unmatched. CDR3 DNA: TGTGCCAGCAGCTCTCAACAGGGGACCACTGAAGCTTTCTTT. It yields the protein CASSSQQGTTEAFF. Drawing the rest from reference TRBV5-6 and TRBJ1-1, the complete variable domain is DAGVTQSPTHLIKTRGQQVTLRCSPKSGHDTVSWYQQALGQGPQFIFQYYEEEERQRGNFPDRFSGHQFPNYSSELNVNALLLGDSALYLCASSSQQGTTEAFFGQGTRLTVV.

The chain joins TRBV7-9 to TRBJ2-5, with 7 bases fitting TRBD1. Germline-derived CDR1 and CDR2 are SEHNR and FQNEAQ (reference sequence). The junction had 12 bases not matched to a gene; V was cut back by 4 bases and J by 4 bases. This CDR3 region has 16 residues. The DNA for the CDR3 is TGTGCCAGCAGCTCCCAGGGGGTAGGAGGAGGAGAGACCCAGTACTTC. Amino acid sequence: CASSSQGVGGGETQYF.